These 14 T cell receptor beta chains originate from one sample sequenced in a study of blood T cell repertoires in COVID-19. Sequencing used immunoSEQ multiplex PCR; TCRdb keeps in-frame clones, though not all of them. The data contain approximately 130,000 clones, 84% of them singletons. The sequenced sample was peripheral blood. These receptors all come from a human donor in a cohort sampled during active COVID-19.

V usage is TRBV19 and J usage is TRBJ1-1, with 8 nucleotides matching TRBD1. Trimming cost V 2 bases and J 4 bases; bases outside gene matches: 3. This CDR3 has 14 residues. Germline assignment: CDR1 LNHDA and CDR2 SQIVND (reference sequence). DNA of the CDR3: TGTGCCAGTAGTATATCCAGGGGGCTCACTGAAGCTTTCTTT. Translated, it gives CASSISRGLTEAFF. Variable domain in full (rest from reference TRBV19 and TRBJ1-1): DGGITQSPKYLFRKEGQNVTLSCEQNLNHDAMYWYRQDPGQGLRLIYYSQIVNDFQKGDIAEGYSVSREKKESFPLTVTSAQKNPTAFYLCASSISRGLTEAFFGQGTRLTVV.

For this clone: The same CDR3 can be traced to other DNA sequences in this sample. This chain links TRBV18 with TRBJ2-7; D ambiguous. The CDR3 covers 13 residues. Germline V gives CDR1 KGHSH, CDR2 LQKENI. The V end lost 3 bases, the J end lost 3 bases, and 9 bases lay between the germline ends. Written as DNA, the CDR3 is TGTGCCAGCTCACCTCGGCAGGACTACGAGCAGTACTTC. This sequence encodes CASSPRQDYEQYF.

The chain is built from TRBV7-2 and TRBJ1-5; the D is unclear. Germline V gene data show CDR1 as SGHTA and CDR2 as FQGNSA. Trimming removed 6 bases at V and 2 bases at J, with 14 bases between. The CDR3 loop spans 15 amino acids. CDR3 bases: TGTGCCAGCAGTCTAAGCGCAATCGGCAATCAGCCCCAGCATTTT. As protein: CASSLSAIGNQPQHF.

V usage is TRBV5-8 and J usage is TRBJ2-6, with D possibly matching TRBD1 (5 bases). Trimming shortened V by 0 bases and J by 3 bases, and 13 bases separated the two germline ends. CDR1 is SGHTS and CDR2 is YDEGEE in the germline V gene. The CDR3 length is 17 residues. The CDR3 sequence is CASSLARRRGGANVLTF. CDR3 bases: TGTGCCAGCAGCTTGGCACGGAGAAGGGGTGGGGCCAACGTCCTGACTTTC.

This chain links TRBV6-2 or TRBV6-3 with TRBJ2-7; D unresolved. This CDR3 is built from 14 residues. V shed 6 bases and J shed 3 bases, with 15 bases lying between them. The germline CDR1 and CDR2 sequences are MNHEY and SVGEGT. The CDR3 sequence is CASSPDEAVYEQYF. As DNA, the CDR3 is TGTGCCAGCAGCCCCGATGAGGCGGTCTACGAGCAGTACTTC.

The chain recombines TRBV11-2 with TRBJ2-5, with 7 bases aligning to TRBD1. The CDR3 has 15 residues. Germline CDR1 and CDR2: SGHAT and FQNNGV. Trimming removed 3 bases from V and 3 bases from J; junction bases left unmatched: 7. The CDR3 coding sequence is TGTGCCAGCAGCTTTGGACAGGCCGGGGAAGAGACCCAGTACTTC. Protein product: CASSFGQAGEETQYF. The entire variable domain, with the rest obtained from reference TRBV11-2 and TRBJ2-5, is as follows: EAGVAQSPRYKIIEKRQSVAFWCNPISGHATLYWYQQILGQGPKLLIQFQNNGVVDDSQLPKDRFSAERLKGVDSTLKIQPAKLEDSAVYLCASSFGQAGEETQYFGPGTRLLVL.

The CDR3 DNA reads TGTGCCAGCAGCTTTCCAGGGACTAACACTGAAGCTTTCTTT. Translating gives CASSFPGTNTEAFF. The chain has TRBV5-6 and TRBJ1-1; weak D call: TRBD1 (5 bases). Trimming removed 2 bases from V and 2 bases from J, with 10 bases in between. The CDR3 loop spans 14 amino acids. In germline, CDR1 is SGHDT, CDR2 YYEEEE.

V is TRBV30 and J is TRBJ1-2; tentative D call: TRBD1 (6 bases). Germline loops: CDR1 GTSNPN, CDR2 SVGIG (reference sequence). The CDR3 totals 13 residues. Trimming pared 7 bases from V and 7 bases from J, leaving 19 bases between. The CDR3 reads CASWARGKGGYTF. As DNA, the CDR3 is TGTGCCTCATGGGCCAGGGGTAAGGGTGGCTACACCTTC.

The rearrangement uses TRBV15 and TRBJ2-2; no definite D call. CDR3 length: 13 amino acids. V was pared by 0 bases and J by 8 bases, with 7 bases between. The V gene's germline CDR1 is LNHNV and CDR2 YYDKDF (reference sequence). This CDR3 reads CATSRDPGGELFF. The CDR3 DNA follows: TGTGCCACCAGCAGAGATCCAGGAGGGGAGCTGTTTTTT. The full variable domain, rest sourced from reference TRBV15 and TRBJ2-2, is DAMVIQNPRYQVTQFGKPVTLSCSQTLNHNVMYWYQQKSSQAPKLLFHYYDKDFNNEADTPDNFQSRRPNTSFCFLDIRSPGLGDTAMYLCATSRDPGGELFFGEGSRLTVL.

The rearrangement links TRBV4-2 to TRBJ2-1; 8 bases align to TRBD2. The CDR3 is made up of 17 amino acids. The V and J ends lost 1 base and 2 bases, in that order; junction bases with no gene match: 7. Germline V gene data show CDR1 as LGHNA and CDR2 as YNFKEQ. The CDR3 coding sequence is TGTGCCAGCAGCCAAGGGATGGTCGGGGGGGCCTACAATGAGCAGTTCTTC. Translating it yields CASSQGMVGGAYNEQFF.

The genes are TRBV27 and TRBJ2-7; 8 bases fit TRBD1. CDR3 size: 15 residues. The V gene's germline CDR1 is MNHEY and CDR2 SMNVEV (reference sequence). J was trimmed by 3 bases and V by 6 bases; bases with no gene match: 10. CDR3 sequence reads: CASSPLVGTGYEQYF. CDR3 in DNA: TGTGCCAGCAGCCCCTTAGTGGGGACAGGCTACGAGCAGTACTTC.

The genes are TRBV10-2 and TRBJ1-6; 8 bases fit TRBD1. The CDR3 length is 15 residues. Germline CDR1 reads WSHSY; CDR2 reads SAAADI. V dropped 2 bases and J dropped 13; count of bases not matched to a gene: 10. CDR3 amino acids: CASSEHGQGGWPLHF. CDR3 nucleotide sequence: TGCGCCAGCAGTGAGCACGGACAGGGAGGCTGGCCCCTCCACTTT.

The chain carries TRBV5-6 and TRBJ1-5; the D is unclear. Trimming took 3 bases from V and 1 from J, leaving 11 bases between them. The CDR3 loop spans 15 amino acids. From germline, CDR1 is SGHDT and CDR2 YYEEEE. The DNA of the CDR3 is TGTGCCAGCAGCTCGGGCCCGGGGAGCAATCAGCCCCAGCATTTT. It yields the protein CASSSGPGSNQPQHF.

V is TRBV24-1 and J is TRBJ1-5; 12 nucleotides match TRBD1. The CDR3 is 16 residues long. Germline V gene sequence: CDR1 KGHDR, CDR2 SFDVKD. Trimming took 7 bases from V and 4 from J; bases not matched to a gene: 7. CDR3 nucleotide sequence: TGTGCCACCAGGGGGGACAGGGGGCTATCAAATCAGCCCCAGCATTTT. As protein: CATRGDRGLSNQPQHF.